Included here is one T cell receptor beta chain sequence, with context. Clinical histories supplied by participants themselves formed the basis of cohort assignment. The method was immunoSEQ multiplex PCR; TCRdb's version includes in-frame clones alone and lacks a portion of them. The table records some 290,000 clones, around nine tenths of them present only once. The entry originates in a study of blood T cell repertoires in COVID-19. The CDR3 runs to 15 residues. Germline V CDR1 and CDR2: KGHSH, LQKENI. V shed 1 base and J 7 bases; nucleotides not matched to a gene: 7. Sample: PBMCs or T cells enriched from blood (not recorded which). The rearrangement uses TRBV18 and TRBJ2-1; TRBD2 agrees at 7 bases. The sequence derives from a woman in her 30s who had been exposed to COVID-19. The CDR3: CASSPREGYVNEQFF. The CDR3 nucleotides read TGTGCCAGCTCACCACGGGAGGGATACGTTAATGAGCAGTTCTTC.